The TCR beta chain described here comes from a study of blood T cell repertoires in COVID-19. Study-wide context: The study drew acute and convalescent COVID-19 samples from the United States, Italy and Spain. The analysed material was cDNA or gDNA that came from T cells, B-cell-depleted T cells, or PBMCs.

Libraries were prepared by immunoSEQ multiplex PCR; TCRdb keeps only in-frame clonotypes and omits some of them. The sample gives around 450,000 clones, around 90% of which show up once; approximately 0.7% is in the top ten. CDR1 is MNHEY and CDR2 is SMNVEV in the germline V gene (reference sequence). Trimming took 6 bases from V and 8 from J; bases not matched to a gene: 13. This CDR3 is 15 amino acids long. This clone was detected once. Recovered status applied to Cohort 3 donors who had two consecutive negative PCRs. It also applied to those with clearance or with symptom resolution. The V gene is TRBV27, the J gene TRBJ1-1; 9 nucleotides match TRBD1. Input material: PBMCs or T cells enriched from blood (not recorded which). This clonotype was obtained from a woman aged 18-29 years who had recovered from COVID-19. CDR3 DNA: TGTGCCAGCAGGCCTCTTGGCGGACAGGGGACCGAAGCTTTCTTT. Amino acid sequence: CASRPLGGQGTEAFF.